This is a list of T cell receptor beta chains from one sample in a study of long-term antiretroviral therapy in people with HIV. Measured with immunoSEQ multiplex PCR; TCRdb has only the in-frame clones, and not every one. The sample records some 28,000 clones, 90% to 95% being singletons. The sample here was unsorted PBMCs, taken roughly 6.3 years after starting antiretroviral therapy. The receptors shown here come from a man aged 30-40 years with HIV. CDR3s include the opening cysteine and the closing phenylalanine or tryptophan. The D gene is left open where the match is weak. Clone size is not always given. Where it is, it says once, few, many or a class for expanded clones.

CASSQRQGAHFITGELFF	TGTGCCAGCAGCCAACGACAGGGGGCGCACTTTATAACCGGGGAGCTGTTTTTT	TRBV7-3	-	TRBJ2-2	TRBD1
CASSPRQGAYEQYF	TGTGCCAGCAGCCCTAGACAGGGGGCCTACGAGCAGTACTTC	TRBV6-1	-	TRBJ2-7	TRBD1
CASSEAGTGSSYEQYF	TGTGCCAGCAGTGAAGCCGGGACAGGGAGCTCCTACGAGCAGTACTTC	TRBV2	-	TRBJ2-7	TRBD1
CASSRHGRQPSGYTF	TGTGCCAGCAGCCGCCACGGGAGGCAACCGTCGGGCTACACCTTC	TRBV7-2	once	TRBJ1-2	-
CASSKPVESGNTIYF	TGTGCCAGCAGCAAACCCGTGGAATCTGGAAACACCATATATTTT	TRBV21-1	-	TRBJ1-3	-
CAWSGGSTDTQYF	TGTGCCTGGAGTGGCGGTAGCACAGATACGCAGTATTTT	TRBV30	-	TRBJ2-3	-
CASSQPRGRGGYGYTF	TGCGCCAGCAGCCAGCCTCGTGGCAGGGGCGGCTATGGCTACACCTTC	TRBV4-1	-	TRBJ1-2	-
CASSREWTGGTEAFF	TGTGCCAGCAGCCGGGAATGGACAGGGGGCACTGAAGCTTTCTTT	TRBV5-6	-	TRBJ1-1	TRBD1
CASSYRMLGRAQETQYF	TGTGCCAGCAGCTATAGGATGTTAGGGCGGGCGCAAGAGACCCAGTACTTC	TRBV11-2	-	TRBJ2-5	-
CASSLMAGDNSPLHF	TGTGCCAGCAGCTTAATGGCAGGGGATAATTCACCCCTCCACTTT	TRBV7-3	-	TRBJ1-6	-
CASSEFLTGGNEKLFF	TGTGCCAGCAGTGAATTTTTGACAGGGGGGAATGAAAAACTGTTTTTT	TRBV6-1	-	TRBJ1-4	TRBD1
CAISDPTANTEAFF	TGTGCCATCAGTGACCCAACAGCGAACACTGAAGCTTTCTTT	TRBV10-3	-	TRBJ1-1	-
CASSLAGGREQYF	TGTGCCAGCAGCTTAGCGGGGGGTCGCGAGCAGTACTTC	TRBV11-2	-	TRBJ2-7	TRBD2
CSVAPDDYYEQYF	TGCAGCGTCGCCCCTGACGACTACTACGAGCAGTACTTC	TRBV29-1	-	TRBJ2-7	-
CASSLDRAVETQYF	TGTGCCAGCAGCCTCGACAGGGCGGTAGAGACCCAGTACTTC	TRBV11-2	-	TRBJ2-5	TRBD1
CASSRWATRMGTNEKLFF	TGCGCCAGCAGCCGGTGGGCAACCCGGATGGGGACTAATGAAAAACTGTTTTTT	TRBV4-1	-	TRBJ1-4	-
CASSTGRPTHEQYF	TGTGCCAGCAGCACAGGACGCCCGACCCACGAGCAGTACTTC	TRBV7-9	-	TRBJ2-7	-